A selection of T cell receptor beta chains follows, all from one sample in a study of cytomegalovirus exposure and HLA in healthy donors. Profiling relied on immunoSEQ multiplex PCR, and the TCRdb table lists in-frame clones only, not all of them. The sample has tens of thousands of clones, under 96% seen once. What was sequenced was PBMCs. The origin of the receptors is a woman aged 18-29 years in good health and CMV-seropositive. Both conserved end residues are part of each CDR3. Each record gives: clone size, V gene, D gene, J gene, CDR3 DNA, CDR3 protein. A D gene is named only where the DNA matches it firmly. A clone size is listed for some rows: how often the clone was seen (once, few, many), or a class if it is expanded.

>NA|TRBV7-2|TRBD2|TRBJ2-1
TGTGCCAGCAGCCGAATCCGACTAGCGGGAGTTGGGTCGGATGAGCAGTTCTTC
CASSRIRLAGVGSDEQFF
>once|TRBV4-1|NA|TRBJ2-5
TGCGCCAGCAGCCATCAAAGCGGGACAGGCCTGTACTTC
CASSHQSGTGLYF
>NA|TRBV5-1|NA|TRBJ1-1
TGCGCCAGCAGCTTGGAGGAGGGCGGGAACACTGAAGCTTTCTTT
CASSLEEGGNTEAFF
>NA|TRBV11-1|NA|TRBJ2-2
TGTGCCAGCAGCTTACCCCTAAGTGCCGGGGAGCTGTTTTTT
CASSLPLSAGELFF
>NA|TRBV28|TRBD1|TRBJ1-1
TGTGCCAGCAGTTTAGGACAGGGGGCGGCTTTCTTT
CASSLGQGAAFF
>NA|TRBV15|TRBD2|TRBJ2-5
TGTGCCACCAGCAGAGTCCGGGAGGGAGAGACCCAGTACTTC
CATSRVREGETQYF
>NA|TRBV5-1|NA|TRBJ2-7
TGCGCCAGCAGCTTGGTTGGCGGGGTCCACGAGCAGTACTTC
CASSLVGGVHEQYF
>NA|TRBV28|TRBD1|TRBJ2-4
TGTGCCAGCAGCCCTCGGACAGGGGGAAACATTCAGTACTTC
CASSPRTGGNIQYF
>NA|TRBV4-3|NA|TRBJ1-1
TGCGCCAGCAGCCAAGTTGGTGTGGGTCGGGGCACTGAAGCTTTCTTT
CASSQVGVGRGTEAFF
>NA|TRBV18|NA|TRBJ2-7
TGTGCCAGCTCACCAAACAGGGCCTACGAGCAGTACTTC
CASSPNRAYEQYF
>NA|TRBV4-1|NA|TRBJ2-5
TGCGCCAGCAGCCTTATACTGAGGGGGGAGACCCAGTACTTC
CASSLILRGETQYF
>NA|TRBV28|TRBD2|TRBJ2-7
TGTGCCAGCAGCTACCTAGCGGGAATACTCCACGAGCAGTACTTC
CASSYLAGILHEQYF
>NA|TRBV5-1|TRBD1|TRBJ2-6
TGCGCCAGCAGCTTGCCACAGGGGGCTGGGGCCAACGTCCTGACTTTC
CASSLPQGAGANVLTF
>NA|TRBV19|TRBD2|TRBJ2-3
TGTGCCAGTAACCCTAGCGGGACTGGCACAGATACGCAGTATTTT
CASNPSGTGTDTQYF
>NA|TRBV6-4|TRBD2|TRBJ2-7
TGTGCCAGCACGGGGGGACTCCGTATCTACGGGTACTTC
CASTGGLRIYGYF
>once|TRBV7-9|TRBD2|TRBJ2-5
TGTGCCAGCAGCTTACCCGGGGGACTAGGCGGCAGGGAGACCCAGTACTTC
CASSLPGGLGGRETQYF
>NA|TRBV7-6|TRBD1|TRBJ1-5
TGTGCCAGCAGCTTAGGTTTCGGGACAGGGGGATTTAGCAATCAGCCCCAGCATTTT
CASSLGFGTGGFSNQPQHF
>NA|TRBV30|TRBD1|TRBJ1-3
TGTGCCTGGAGTCCACGTCCCGACAGGGGCCCATTCTCTGGAAACACCATATATTTT
CAWSPRPDRGPFSGNTIYF
>NA|TRBV9|TRBD2|TRBJ2-1
TGTGCCAGCACCCAGCGGGACTCCTACAATGAGCAGTTCTTC
CASTQRDSYNEQFF
>once|TRBV6-5|NA|TRBJ2-2
TGTGCCAGCAGTTTCGCCGAGGCCACCGGGGAGCTGTTTTTT
CASSFAEATGELFF
>NA|TRBV28|NA|TRBJ1-5
TGTGCCAGCCATACGGTCTGGGGAGGGCAGCCCCAGCATTTT
CASHTVWGGQPQHF
>NA|TRBV6-6|TRBD1|TRBJ1-3
TGTGCCAGCAGTCGGACAGGGGGAAACACCATATATTTT
CASSRTGGNTIYF
>NA|TRBV28|TRBD1|TRBJ1-1
TGTGCCAGCAGTTTTGGATACAGGGGGCCTGAAGCTTTCTTT
CASSFGYRGPEAFF
>NA|TRBV6-5|NA|TRBJ2-6
TGTGCCAGCACCGGGGGTTACTCTGGGGCCAACGTCCTGACTTTC
CASTGGYSGANVLTF
>NA|TRBV27|TRBD1|TRBJ1-5
TGTGCCAGCAGTCCCCTAGGACAGGGCCCGAATCAGCCCCAGCATTTT
CASSPLGQGPNQPQHF
>NA|TRBV13|TRBD2|TRBJ2-7
TGTGCCAGCAGCTTAGACCATATAGCGGGAGGGAGCTCCTACGAGCAGTACTTC
CASSLDHIAGGSSYEQYF
>NA|TRBV7-9|NA|TRBJ2-3
TGTGCCAGCAGCCGCCTCGACTTCACAGATACGCAGTATTTT
CASSRLDFTDTQYF
>once|TRBV28|NA|TRBJ2-1
TGTGCCATCACACCCGAGCTGGGCGATGAGCAGTTCTTC
CAITPELGDEQFF
>NA|TRBV28|TRBD2|TRBJ2-7
TGTGCCAGCAGCTCCCCCGGACTAGCGGAATACGAGCAGTACTTC
CASSSPGLAEYEQYF
>few|TRBV5-8|NA|TRBJ2-3
TGTGCCAGCAGCCTACCAAACACAGATACGCAGTATTTT
CASSLPNTDTQYF
>NA|TRBV7-9|TRBD2|TRBJ2-6
TGTGCCAGCAGCTTCGCAGGACTAGCGGGAGTTCGTGGGGCCAACGTCCTGACTTTC
CASSFAGLAGVRGANVLTF
>NA|TRBV4-2|TRBD1|TRBJ2-7
TGTGCCAGCAGCCAGGACAGGGGTAACGAGCAGTACTTC
CASSQDRGNEQYF
>NA|TRBV7-9|TRBD2|TRBJ2-1
TGTGCCAGCAGCTTAGCGCTCGGACTAGCGGATGGTGAGCAGTTCTTC
CASSLALGLADGEQFF
>NA|TRBV7-8|TRBD2|TRBJ2-7
TGTGCCAGCAGCTTAGGAATCGGGGTAGCGGGAGATTTCAGCTACGAGCAGTACTTC
CASSLGIGVAGDFSYEQYF
>NA|TRBV27|NA|TRBJ2-1
TGTGCCAGCAGTACCCCCCCTAGAAGAAGAAGCAATGAGCAGTTCTTC
CASSTPPRRRSNEQFF
>NA|TRBV28|NA|TRBJ1-2
TGTGCCAGCACCTCGGGACTGAGGAATGGCTACACCTTC
CASTSGLRNGYTF
>NA|TRBV11-2|NA|TRBJ1-1
TGTGCCAGCAGCTCAAGAGGGAGGGGCACTGAAGCTTTCTTT
CASSSRGRGTEAFF
>NA|TRBV28|NA|TRBJ2-1
TGTGCCAGCAGTTTAATAGCCAAAACCGGGGATGAGCAGTTCTTC
CASSLIAKTGDEQFF
>NA|TRBV5-4|NA|TRBJ2-1
TGTGCCAGCAGCCCCGCGGGGGCACATGAGCAGTTCTTC
CASSPAGAHEQFF
>NA|TRBV7-9|NA|TRBJ2-7
TGTGCCAGCAGCTATTCAGGGCACTACGAGCAGTACTTC
CASSYSGHYEQYF
>NA|TRBV28|NA|TRBJ2-3
TGTGCCAGCAGTTGGCGGATCGGAGTCACAGATACGCAGTATTTT
CASSWRIGVTDTQYF